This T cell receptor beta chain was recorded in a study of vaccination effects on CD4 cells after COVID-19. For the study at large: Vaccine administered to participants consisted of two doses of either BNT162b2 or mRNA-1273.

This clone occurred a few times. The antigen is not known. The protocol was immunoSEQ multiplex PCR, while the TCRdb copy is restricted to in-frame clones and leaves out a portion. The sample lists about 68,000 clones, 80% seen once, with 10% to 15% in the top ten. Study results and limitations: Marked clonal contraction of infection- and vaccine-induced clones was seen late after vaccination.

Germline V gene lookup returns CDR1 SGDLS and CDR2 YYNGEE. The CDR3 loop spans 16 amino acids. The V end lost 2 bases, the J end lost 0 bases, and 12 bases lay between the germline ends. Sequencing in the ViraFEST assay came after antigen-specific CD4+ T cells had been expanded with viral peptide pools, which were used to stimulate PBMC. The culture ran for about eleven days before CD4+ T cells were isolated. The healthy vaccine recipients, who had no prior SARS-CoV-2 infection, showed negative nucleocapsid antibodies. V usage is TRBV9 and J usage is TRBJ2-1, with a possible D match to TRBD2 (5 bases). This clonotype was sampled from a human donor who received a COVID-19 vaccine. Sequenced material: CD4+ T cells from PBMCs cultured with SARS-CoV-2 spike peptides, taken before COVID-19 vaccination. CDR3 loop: CASSVGGLLSYNEQFF. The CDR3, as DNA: TGTGCCAGCAGCGTCGGAGGTCTTCTCTCCTACAATGAGCAGTTCTTC. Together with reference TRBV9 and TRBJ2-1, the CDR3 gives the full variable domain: DSGVTQTPKHLITATGQRVTLRCSPRSGDLSVYWYQQSLDQGLQFLIQYYNGEERAKGNILERFSAQQFPDLHSELNLSSLELGDSALYFCASSVGGLLSYNEQFFGPGTRLTVL.